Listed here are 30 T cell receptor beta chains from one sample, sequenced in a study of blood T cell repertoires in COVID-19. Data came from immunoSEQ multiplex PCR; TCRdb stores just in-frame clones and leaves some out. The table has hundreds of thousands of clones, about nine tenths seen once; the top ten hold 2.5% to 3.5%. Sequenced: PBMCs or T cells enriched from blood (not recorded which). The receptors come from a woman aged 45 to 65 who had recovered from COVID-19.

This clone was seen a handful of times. The CDR3 nucleotides are TGTGCCAGAAGCACAAAGGGACAGGGGGAATATGGCTACACCTTC. The encoded protein is CARSTKGQGEYGYTF. The chain has TRBV5-3 and TRBJ1-2; 11 nucleotides line up with TRBD1. TRBV5-3 counts as an open reading frame of uncertain function. The CDR3 sequence is 15 residues long. The junction had 7 bases not matched to a gene; V was cut back by 4 bases and J by 5 bases.

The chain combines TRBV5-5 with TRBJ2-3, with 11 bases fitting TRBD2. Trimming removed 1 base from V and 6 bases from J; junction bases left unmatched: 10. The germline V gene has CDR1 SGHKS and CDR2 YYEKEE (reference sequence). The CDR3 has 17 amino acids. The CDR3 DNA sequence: TGTGCCAGCAGCTTGCCGCAACTAGCGGGAGTTCTCGATACGCAGTATTTT. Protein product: CASSLPQLAGVLDTQYF.

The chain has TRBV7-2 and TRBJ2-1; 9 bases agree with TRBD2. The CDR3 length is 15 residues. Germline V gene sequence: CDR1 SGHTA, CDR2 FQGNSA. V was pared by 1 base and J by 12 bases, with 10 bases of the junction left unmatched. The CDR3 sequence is CASSLDRFSGSAQFF. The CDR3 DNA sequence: TGTGCCAGCAGCTTAGACAGGTTTAGCGGGAGTGCGCAGTTCTTC.

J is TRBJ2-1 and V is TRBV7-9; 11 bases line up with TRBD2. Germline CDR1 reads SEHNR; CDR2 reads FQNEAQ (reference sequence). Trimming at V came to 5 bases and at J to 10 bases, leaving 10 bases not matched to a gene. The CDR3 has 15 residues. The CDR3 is CASSDGTSGHREQFF. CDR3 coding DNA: TGTGCCAGCAGCGACGGGACTAGCGGCCACCGGGAGCAGTTCTTC.

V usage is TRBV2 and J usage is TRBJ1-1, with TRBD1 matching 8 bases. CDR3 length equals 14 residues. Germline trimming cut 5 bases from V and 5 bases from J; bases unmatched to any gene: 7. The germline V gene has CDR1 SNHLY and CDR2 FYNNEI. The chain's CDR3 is CASSFRGLGTEAFF. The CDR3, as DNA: TGTGCCAGCAGTTTCAGGGGGCTGGGGACTGAAGCTTTCTTT. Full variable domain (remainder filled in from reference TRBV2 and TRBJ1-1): EPEVTQTPSHQVTQMGQEVILRCVPISNHLYFYWYRQILGQKVEFLVSFYNNEISEKSEIFDDQFSVERPDGSNFTLKIRSTKLEDSAMYFCASSFRGLGTEAFFGQGTRLTVV.

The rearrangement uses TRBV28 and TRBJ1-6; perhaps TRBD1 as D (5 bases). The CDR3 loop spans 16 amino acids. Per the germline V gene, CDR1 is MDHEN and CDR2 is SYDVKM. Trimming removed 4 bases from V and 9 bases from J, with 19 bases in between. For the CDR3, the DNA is TGTGCCAGCAGTTGGGTCAGACAGACGAACCCTTCACCCCTCCACTTT. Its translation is CASSWVRQTNPSPLHF. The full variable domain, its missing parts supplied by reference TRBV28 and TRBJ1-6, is DVKVTQSSRYLVKRTGEKVFLECVQDMDHENMFWYRQDPGLGLRLIYFSYDVKMKEKGDIPEGYSVSREKKERFSLILESASTNQTSMYLCASSWVRQTNPSPLHFGNGTRLTVT.

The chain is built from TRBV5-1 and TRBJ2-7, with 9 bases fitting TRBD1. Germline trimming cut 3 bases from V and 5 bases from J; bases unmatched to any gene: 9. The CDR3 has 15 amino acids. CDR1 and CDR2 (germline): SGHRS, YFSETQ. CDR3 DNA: TGCGCCAGCAGCTCCACCGGGACAGGGACCCACGAGCAGTACTTC. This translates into CASSSTGTGTHEQYF. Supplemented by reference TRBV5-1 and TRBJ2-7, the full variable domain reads KAGVTQTPRYLIKTRGQQVTLSCSPISGHRSVSWYQQTPGQGLQFLFEYFSETQRNKGNFPGRFSGRQFSNSRSEMNVSTLELGDSALYLCASSSTGTGTHEQYFGPGTRLTVT.

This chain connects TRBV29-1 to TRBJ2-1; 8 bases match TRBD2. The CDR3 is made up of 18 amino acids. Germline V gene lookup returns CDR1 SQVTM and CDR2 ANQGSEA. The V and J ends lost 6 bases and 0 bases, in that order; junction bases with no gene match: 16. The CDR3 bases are TGCAGCGTCCCACAGGAGACTAGCGTTTTTTTCTCCTACAATGAGCAGTTCTTC. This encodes CSVPQETSVFFSYNEQFF.

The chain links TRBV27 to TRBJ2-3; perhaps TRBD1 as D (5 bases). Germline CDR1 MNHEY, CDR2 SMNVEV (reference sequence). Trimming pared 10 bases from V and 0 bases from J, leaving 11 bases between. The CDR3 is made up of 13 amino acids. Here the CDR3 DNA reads TGTGCCACGAGAGGACATAGCACAGATACGCAGTATTTT. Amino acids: CATRGHSTDTQYF.

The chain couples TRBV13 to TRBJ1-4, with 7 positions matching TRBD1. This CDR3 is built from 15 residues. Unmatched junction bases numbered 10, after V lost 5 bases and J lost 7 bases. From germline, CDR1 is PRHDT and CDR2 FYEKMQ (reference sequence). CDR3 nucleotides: TGTGCCAGCAGCACTCGACAGGGTATTTTTGAAAAACTGTTTTTT. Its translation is CASSTRQGIFEKLFF.

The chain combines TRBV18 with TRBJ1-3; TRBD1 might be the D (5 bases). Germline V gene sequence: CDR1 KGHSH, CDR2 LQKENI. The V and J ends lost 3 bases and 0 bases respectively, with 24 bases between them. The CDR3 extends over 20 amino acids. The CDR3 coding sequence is TGTGCCAGCTCACCTCTGGGACTGCAAGCTTTACTCCTCTCTGGAAACACCATATATTTT. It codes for CASSPLGLQALLLSGNTIYF.

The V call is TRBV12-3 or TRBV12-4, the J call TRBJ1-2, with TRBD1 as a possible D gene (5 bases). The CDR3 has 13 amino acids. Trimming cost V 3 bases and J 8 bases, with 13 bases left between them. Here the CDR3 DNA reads TGTGCCAGCAGTTTGGTGGGGCGGTGGGGCTACACCTTC. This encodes CASSLVGRWGYTF.

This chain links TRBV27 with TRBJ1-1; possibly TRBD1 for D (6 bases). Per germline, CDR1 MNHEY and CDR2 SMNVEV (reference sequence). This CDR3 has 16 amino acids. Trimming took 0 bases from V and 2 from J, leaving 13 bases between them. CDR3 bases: TGTGCCAGCAGTTTATCCAGGGGAGCACACAACACTGAAGCTTTCTTT. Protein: CASSLSRGAHNTEAFF.

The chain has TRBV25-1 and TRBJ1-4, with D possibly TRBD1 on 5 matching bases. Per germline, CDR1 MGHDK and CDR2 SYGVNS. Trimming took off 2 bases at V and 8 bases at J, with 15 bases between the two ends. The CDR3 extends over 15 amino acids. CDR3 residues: CASSESTTGREKLFF. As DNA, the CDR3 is TGTGCCAGCAGTGAAAGCACTACAGGAAGGGAAAAACTGTTTTTT.

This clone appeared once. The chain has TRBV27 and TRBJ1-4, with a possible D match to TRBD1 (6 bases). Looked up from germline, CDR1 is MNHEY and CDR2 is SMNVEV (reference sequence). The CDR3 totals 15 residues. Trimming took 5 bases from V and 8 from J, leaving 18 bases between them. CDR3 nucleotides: TGTGCCAGCAGTCCCCTGGCAGGGGAACGAGAAAAACTGTTTTTT. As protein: CASSPLAGEREKLFF. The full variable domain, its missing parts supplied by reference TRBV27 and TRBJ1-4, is EAQVTQNPRYLITVTGKKLTVTCSQNMNHEYMSWYRQDPGLGLRQIYYSMNVEVTDKGDVPEGYKVSRKEKRNFPLILESPSPNQTSLYFCASSPLAGEREKLFFGSGTQLSVL.

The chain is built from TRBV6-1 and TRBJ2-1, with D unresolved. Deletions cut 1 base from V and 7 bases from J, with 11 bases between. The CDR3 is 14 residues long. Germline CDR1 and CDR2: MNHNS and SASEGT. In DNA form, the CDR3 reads TGTGCCAGCAGTGAAGGATCTATGCGGAATGAGCAGTTCTTC. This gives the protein CASSEGSMRNEQFF.

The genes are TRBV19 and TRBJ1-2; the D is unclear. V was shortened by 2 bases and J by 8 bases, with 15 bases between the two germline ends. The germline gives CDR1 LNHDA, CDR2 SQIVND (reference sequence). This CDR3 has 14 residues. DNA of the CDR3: TGTGCCAGTAGTATAAAGCTGGGCCGTTGGGGCTACACCTTC. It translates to CASSIKLGRWGYTF.

CDR3 DNA: TGCGCCAGCAGCCCAGGACAGGGAGGCAACACTGAAGCTTTCTTT. Translating it yields CASSPGQGGNTEAFF. The chain has TRBV5-1 and TRBJ1-1; 8 positions agree with TRBD1. V lost 4 bases, J lost 2 bases, and 7 bases stayed unmatched. Per germline, CDR1 SGHRS and CDR2 YFSETQ. The length of the CDR3 is 15 residues.

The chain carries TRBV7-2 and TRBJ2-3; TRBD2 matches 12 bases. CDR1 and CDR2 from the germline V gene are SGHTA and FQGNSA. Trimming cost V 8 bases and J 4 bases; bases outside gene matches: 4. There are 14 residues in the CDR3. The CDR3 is CASRLAGVPDTQYF. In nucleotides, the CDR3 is TGTGCCAGCCGACTAGCGGGAGTCCCAGATACGCAGTATTTT.

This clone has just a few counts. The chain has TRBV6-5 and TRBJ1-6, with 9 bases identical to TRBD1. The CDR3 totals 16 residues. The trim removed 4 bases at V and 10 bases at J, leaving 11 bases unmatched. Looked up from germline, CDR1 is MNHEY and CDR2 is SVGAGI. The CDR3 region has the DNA TGTGCCAGCAGTTCCCTGGGACAGGGAAGATTATCACCCCTCCACTTT. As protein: CASSSLGQGRLSPLHF.

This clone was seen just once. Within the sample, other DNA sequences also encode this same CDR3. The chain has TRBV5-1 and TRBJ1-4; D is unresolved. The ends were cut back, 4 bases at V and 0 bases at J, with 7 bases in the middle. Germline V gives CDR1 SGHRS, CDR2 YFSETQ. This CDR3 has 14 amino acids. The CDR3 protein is CASSPDSTNEKLFF. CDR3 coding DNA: TGCGCCAGCAGCCCGGACTCAACTAATGAAAAACTGTTTTTT.

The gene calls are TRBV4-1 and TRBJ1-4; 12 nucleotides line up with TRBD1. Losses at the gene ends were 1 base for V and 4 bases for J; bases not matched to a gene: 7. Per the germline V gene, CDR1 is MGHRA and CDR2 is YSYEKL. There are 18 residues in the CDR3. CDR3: CASSQGWDRGRGNEKLFF. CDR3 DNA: TGCGCCAGCAGCCAAGGTTGGGACAGGGGGCGAGGTAATGAAAAACTGTTTTTT.

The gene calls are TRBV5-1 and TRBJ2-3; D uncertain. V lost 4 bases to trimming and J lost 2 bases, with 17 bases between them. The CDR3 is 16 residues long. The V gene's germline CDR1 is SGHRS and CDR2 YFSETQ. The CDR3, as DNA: TGCGCCAGCAGCCTACGGTCCGATCTTAACACAGATACGCAGTATTTT. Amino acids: CASSLRSDLNTDTQYF.

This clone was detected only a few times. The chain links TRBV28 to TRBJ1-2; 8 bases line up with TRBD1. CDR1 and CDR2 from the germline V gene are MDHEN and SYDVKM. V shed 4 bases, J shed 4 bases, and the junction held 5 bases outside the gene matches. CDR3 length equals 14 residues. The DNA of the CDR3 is TGTGCCAGCAGTTCACGGACAGGGTTCTATGGCTACACCTTC. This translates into CASSSRTGFYGYTF.

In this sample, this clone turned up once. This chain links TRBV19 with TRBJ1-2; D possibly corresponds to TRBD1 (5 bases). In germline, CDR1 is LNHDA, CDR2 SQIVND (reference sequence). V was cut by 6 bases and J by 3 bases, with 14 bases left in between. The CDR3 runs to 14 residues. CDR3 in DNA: TGTGCCAGTAGAGAAGACAGACTCTACTATGGCTACACCTTC. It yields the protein CASREDRLYYGYTF.

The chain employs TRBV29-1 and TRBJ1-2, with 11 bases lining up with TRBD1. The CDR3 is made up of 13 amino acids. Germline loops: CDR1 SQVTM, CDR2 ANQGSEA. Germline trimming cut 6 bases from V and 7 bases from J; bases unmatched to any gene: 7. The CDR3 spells CSVTDRGLSGYTF. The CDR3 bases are TGCAGCGTCACGGACAGGGGGCTATCTGGCTACACCTTC.

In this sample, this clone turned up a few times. The CDR3 is CASSQGRTRLYEQYF. Written as DNA, the CDR3 is TGCGCCAGCAGCCAAGGGAGGACTCGACTCTACGAGCAGTACTTC. The rearrangement joins TRBV4-3 to TRBJ2-7, with D tentatively TRBD2 (5 bases). Per the germline V gene, CDR1 is LGHNA and CDR2 is YSLEER. V lost 1 base, J lost 3 bases, and 13 bases lay in between. This CDR3 region has 15 residues.

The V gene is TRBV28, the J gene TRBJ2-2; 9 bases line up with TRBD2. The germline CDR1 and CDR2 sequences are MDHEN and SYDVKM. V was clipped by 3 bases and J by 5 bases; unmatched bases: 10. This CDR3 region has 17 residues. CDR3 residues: CASSLLGRSGRTGELFF. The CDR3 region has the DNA TGTGCCAGCAGTTTGCTCGGAAGGAGCGGGAGGACCGGGGAGCTGTTTTTT.

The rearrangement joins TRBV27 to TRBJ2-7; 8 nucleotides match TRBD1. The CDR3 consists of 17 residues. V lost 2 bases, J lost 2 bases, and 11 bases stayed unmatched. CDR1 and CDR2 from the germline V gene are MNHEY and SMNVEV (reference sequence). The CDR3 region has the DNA TGTGCCAGCAGTTTAGGACCGTGGACAGGGAAACCCTACGAGCAGTACTTC. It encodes CASSLGPWTGKPYEQYF.

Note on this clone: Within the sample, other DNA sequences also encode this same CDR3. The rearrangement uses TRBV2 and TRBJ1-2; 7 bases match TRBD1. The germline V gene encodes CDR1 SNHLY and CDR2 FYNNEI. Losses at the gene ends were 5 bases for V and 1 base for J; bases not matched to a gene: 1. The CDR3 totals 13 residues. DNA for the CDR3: TGTGCCAGCAGTCGACAGGGTAACTATGGCTACACCTTC. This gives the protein CASSRQGNYGYTF.